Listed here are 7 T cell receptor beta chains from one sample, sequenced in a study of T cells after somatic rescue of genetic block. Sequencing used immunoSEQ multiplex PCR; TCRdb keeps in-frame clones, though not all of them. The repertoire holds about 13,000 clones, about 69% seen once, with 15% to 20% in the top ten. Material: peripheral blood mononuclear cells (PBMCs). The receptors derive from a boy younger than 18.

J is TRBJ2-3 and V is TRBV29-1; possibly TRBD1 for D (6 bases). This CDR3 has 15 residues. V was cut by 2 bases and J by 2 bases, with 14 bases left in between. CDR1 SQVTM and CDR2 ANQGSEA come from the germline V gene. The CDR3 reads CSVEQGRGFTDTQYF. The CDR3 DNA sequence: TGCAGCGTTGAACAAGGCAGGGGATTCACAGATACGCAGTATTTT.

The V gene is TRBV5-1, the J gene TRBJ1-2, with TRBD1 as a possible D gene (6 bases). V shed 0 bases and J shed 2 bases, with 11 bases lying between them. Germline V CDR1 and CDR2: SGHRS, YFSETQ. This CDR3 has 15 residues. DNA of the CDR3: TGCGCCAGCAGCTTGGCTGGACAGCCGAACTATGGCTACACCTTC. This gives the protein CASSLAGQPNYGYTF.

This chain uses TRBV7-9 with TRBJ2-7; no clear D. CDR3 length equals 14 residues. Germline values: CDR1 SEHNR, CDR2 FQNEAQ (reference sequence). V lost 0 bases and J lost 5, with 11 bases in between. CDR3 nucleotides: TGTGCCAGCAGCTTAGCAGGGAAAGGGAACGAGCAGTACTTC. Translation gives CASSLAGKGNEQYF.

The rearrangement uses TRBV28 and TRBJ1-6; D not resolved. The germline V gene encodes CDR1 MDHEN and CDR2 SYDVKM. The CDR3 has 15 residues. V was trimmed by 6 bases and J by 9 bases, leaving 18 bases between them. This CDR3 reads CASRPGALQISPLHF. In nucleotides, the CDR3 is TGTGCCAGCAGACCCGGAGCCTTACAGATTTCACCCCTCCACTTT.

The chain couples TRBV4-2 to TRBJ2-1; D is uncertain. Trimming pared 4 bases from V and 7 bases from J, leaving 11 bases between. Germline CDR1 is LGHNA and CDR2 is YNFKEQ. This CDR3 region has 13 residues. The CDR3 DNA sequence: TGTGCCAGCAGCCCCCTTATGAGTAATGAGCAGTTCTTC. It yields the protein CASSPLMSNEQFF.

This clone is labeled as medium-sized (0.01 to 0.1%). CDR3 bases: TGTGCCAGCAGCTTAAGTTTAGGGACAGGGGTGCCGGGGCAGTACTTC. Translation: CASSLSLGTGVPGQYF. The chain is built from TRBV7-9 and TRBJ2-7; 10 bases match TRBD1. The CDR3 has 16 amino acids. The germline CDR1 and CDR2 sequences are SEHNR and FQNEAQ (reference sequence). Losses at the gene ends were 2 bases for V and 9 bases for J; bases not matched to a gene: 13. The full variable domain, completed using reference TRBV7-9 and TRBJ2-7, is DTGVSQNPRHKITKRGQNVTFRCDPISEHNRLYWYRQTLGQGPEFLTYFQNEAQLEKSRLLSDRFSAERPKGSFSTLEIQRTEQGDSAMYLCASSLSLGTGVPGQYFGPGTRLTVT.

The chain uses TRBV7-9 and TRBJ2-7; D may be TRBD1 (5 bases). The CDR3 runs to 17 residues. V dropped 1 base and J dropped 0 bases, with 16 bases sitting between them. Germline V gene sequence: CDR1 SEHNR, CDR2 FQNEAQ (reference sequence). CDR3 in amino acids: CASSLDGTGHLSYEQYF. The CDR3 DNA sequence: TGTGCCAGCAGCTTAGACGGAACTGGACACCTCTCCTACGAGCAGTACTTC.